The present entry profiles one T cell receptor (beta chain) with its context. Its antigen is currently unknown. CDR1 is SGHDT and CDR2 is YYEEEE in the germline V gene. The CDR3 loop spans 13 amino acids. V dropped 0 bases and J dropped 7 bases, with 8 bases sitting between them. Researchers ran the PCR with 60 Vbeta and 13 Jbeta primers. The protocol was immunoSEQ multiplex PCR, while the TCRdb copy is restricted to in-frame clones and leaves out a portion. Here the sample spans over 150,000 clones, about four fifths being singletons. The sample is drawn from a study of cytomegalovirus exposure and HLA in healthy donors. General observations from the study: Some highly shared sequence variants likely arose as a pipeline artifact.

The V gene is TRBV5-6, the J gene TRBJ1-5, with a tentative D call TRBD1 (6 bases). What was sequenced was PBMCs. The source of this sequence is a male donor in good health and CMV-seropositive. The CDR3 protein is CASSLGQEQPQHF. CDR3 nucleotide sequence: TGTGCCAGCAGCTTGGGACAGGAGCAGCCCCAGCATTTT.